This T cell receptor (beta chain) originates from a study of beta chain features in type 1 diabetes. Reverse transcription of all isolated RNA meant that expressed TCRB transcripts were sequenced. Naive, central memory and regulatory T cell samples came to a mean of approximately 4 million reads. Libraries were prepared by immunoSEQ multiplex PCR; TCRdb keeps only in-frame clonotypes and omits some of them. The sample has 300,000 to 400,000 clones; roughly a tenth are singletons. Study findings and constraints: There was no resolution here of whether HLA type influences TCRB rearrangement. Moderately but significantly shorter TCRB CDR3s were found in Type 1 diabetes patients in all four CD4+ subsets. Type 1 diabetes patients had VDJ junctions that carried fewer insertions and more deletions.

The CDR3 consists of 14 residues. V lost 5 bases and J 5 bases, leaving 16 bases between the germline ends. The V gene's germline CDR1 is SGHTA and CDR2 FQGNSA. Via the markers CD45RO/CCR7/CD25/CD127/CD95/CD27, stem cell-like memory, regulatory, central memory and naive CD4+ cells were sorted. Regarding this clone: What it recognizes is unknown.

Sample: central memory CD4+ T cells from blood. The TCR originated in a man aged 30 to 39 with type 1 diabetes. This sequence joins TRBV7-2 and TRBJ2-7, with TRBD2 as a possible D gene (6 bases). CDR3 amino acids: CASSVPPGEDEQYF. DNA for the CDR3: TGTGCCAGCAGCGTCCCCCCCGGGGAGGACGAGCAGTACTTC. The whole variable domain, filled in from reference TRBV7-2 and TRBJ2-7, reads GAGVSQSPSNKVTEKGKDVELRCDPISGHTALYWYRQSLGQGLEFLIYFQGNSAPDKSGLPSDRFSAERTGGSVSTLTIQRTQQEDSAVYLCASSVPPGEDEQYFGPGTRLTVT.